This entry lists 26 T cell receptor beta chains sequenced from one sample in a study of blood T cell repertoires in COVID-19. Clones were read by immunoSEQ multiplex PCR, and TCRdb kept only the in-frame ones, dropping some. Among around 220,000 clones listed, almost 90% were seen once. Sequenced: peripheral blood. The source is a man in his late teens or twenties with active or convalescent COVID-19.

This clone showed up just a few times. The rearrangement joins TRBV10-1 to TRBJ2-4; 9 bases line up with TRBD2. Looked up from germline, CDR1 is WNHNN and CDR2 is SYGVQD (reference sequence). The V gene end was trimmed by 7 bases and the J gene end by 7 bases; junction bases not matched to a gene: 11. The CDR3 is made up of 15 amino acids. CDR3 region: CASMGSSGSGNIQYF. As DNA, the CDR3 is TGCGCCAGCATGGGAAGTAGCGGGAGCGGGAACATTCAGTACTTC.

The chain is built from TRBV12-5 and TRBJ2-5; TRBD1 might be the D (5 bases). This CDR3 comprises 13 residues. Between the trimmed V and J ends, which lost 6 bases and 5 bases, there was a span of 13 bases. Germline lookup yields CDR1 LGHNT and CDR2 FRNRAP. The CDR3 coding sequence is TGTGCTAGTGGGGGTACAGGTCCGGAGACCCAGTACTTC. Protein: CASGGTGPETQYF.

The rearrangement joins TRBV2 to TRBJ2-1, with TRBD2 identical over 14 bases. From germline, CDR1 is SNHLY and CDR2 FYNNEI. CDR3 length: 16 residues. The J segment lost 5 bases and the V segment lost 5 bases, leaving 5 bases of the junction unmatched. The CDR3 DNA is TGTGCCAGCAGTCTGGGACTAGCGGGAGTCGACAATGAGCAGTTCTTC. Translated: CASSLGLAGVDNEQFF.

The CDR3 is CASSLSGRNTEAFF. The CDR3 DNA reads as TGCGCCAGCAGCTTGTCTGGGCGGAACACTGAAGCTTTCTTT. V gene TRBV5-1 combines with J gene TRBJ1-1; D not certain. Per germline, CDR1 SGHRS and CDR2 YFSETQ. CDR3 length: 14 residues. Deletions cut 1 base from V and 1 base from J, with 8 bases between.

About this clone itself: At one boundary the junction diverges from the germline segment, which might be a read error. This sequence joins TRBV7-7 and TRBJ2-3; 14 bases map to TRBD2. Germline loops: CDR1 SSHAT, CDR2 FNYEAQ (reference sequence). The CDR3 extends over 16 amino acids. CDR3: CASSLGTSGSGDTQYF. The CDR3 bases are TGTGCTAGCAGCTTGGGGACTAGCGGGAGCGGAGATACGCAGTATTTT.

The chain recombines TRBV28 with TRBJ2-7, with a tentative D call TRBD1 (7 bases). The germline V gene encodes CDR1 MDHEN and CDR2 SYDVKM. V lost 6 bases, J lost 4 bases, and 19 bases lay in between. The CDR3 is made up of 15 amino acids. The CDR3 nucleotides are TGTGCCAGCAGGGGAACAGGGGCCGCGGGATACGAGCAGTACTTC. Amino acid sequence: CASRGTGAAGYEQYF.

J is TRBJ1-1 and V is TRBV11-3; weak D call: TRBD1 (6 bases). Germline-derived CDR1 and CDR2 are SGHNT and YENEEA. V shed 5 bases and J shed 7 bases, with 32 bases lying between them. CDR3 length: 19 residues. The CDR3 DNA follows: TGTGCCAGCAGCCTCGATCGACGCGGGGGGGGCTCGGAGCTTCTTGAAGCTTTCTTT. Encoded protein: CASSLDRRGGGSELLEAFF. Full variable domain (remainder filled in from reference TRBV11-3 and TRBJ1-1): EAGVVQSPRYKIIEKKQPVAFWCNPISGHNTLYWYLQNLGQGPELLIRYENEEAVDDSQLPKDRFSAERLKGVDSTLKIQPAELGDSAVYLCASSLDRRGGGSELLEAFFGQGTRLTVV.

The V and J genes are TRBV5-4 and TRBJ2-2; no reliable D call. The CDR3 is 12 residues long. V was shortened by 3 bases and J by 13 bases, with 13 bases between the two germline ends. The germline gives CDR1 SGHNT, CDR2 YYREEE (reference sequence). The CDR3 spells CASSSSERGLFF. CDR3 DNA: TGTGCCAGCAGCTCGAGCGAGCGCGGGCTGTTTTTT.

The chain recombines TRBV29-1 with TRBJ1-1; 8 positions match TRBD1. Germline CDR1 and CDR2: SQVTM and ANQGSEA. The CDR3 has 14 residues. After removal of 3 bases from V and 1 base from J, the junction contained 4 bases not matched to a gene. The CDR3 protein is CSVDFGQGNTEAFF. The CDR3 nucleotides are TGCAGCGTTGACTTCGGACAGGGGAACACTGAAGCTTTCTTT.

V gene TRBV2 combines with J gene TRBJ2-5, with 12 bases lining up with TRBD1. The CDR3 is made up of 15 amino acids. The germline V gene has CDR1 SNHLY and CDR2 FYNNEI. With 6 bases clipped from V and 5 bases from J, the junction kept 7 bases outside the gene matches. CDR3 protein: CASRGDRGLGETQYF. The CDR3 nucleotides are TGTGCCAGCAGAGGGGACAGGGGGCTTGGGGAGACCCAGTACTTC.

CDR3 nucleotides: TGCGCCAGCAGCCACGGCCTGGAGTACAATGAGCAGTTCTTC. This encodes CASSHGLEYNEQFF. The rearrangement joins TRBV4-1 to TRBJ2-1, with D uncertain. V lost 3 bases to trimming and J lost 4 bases, with 10 bases between them. Germline CDR1 and CDR2: MGHRA and YSYEKL. The CDR3 is made up of 14 amino acids.

J is TRBJ1-5 and V is TRBV6-1; D not certain. Trimming shortened V by 2 bases and J by 1 base, and 12 bases separated the two germline ends. CDR3 size: 16 residues. Looked up from germline, CDR1 is MNHNS and CDR2 is SASEGT. DNA for the CDR3: TGTGCCAGCAGTGAACGAGAAGTCCGAAGCAATCAGCCCCAGCATTTT. Amino acids: CASSEREVRSNQPQHF.

The chain is built from TRBV5-1 and TRBJ1-4; no clear D gene. V was clipped by 4 bases and J by 5 bases, with 12 bases between them. Germline-derived CDR1 and CDR2 are SGHRS and YFSETQ. The CDR3 runs 14 residues. The DNA for the CDR3 is TGCGCCAGCAGCCCGGACGGACTAAATGAAAAACTGTTTTTT. Its translation: CASSPDGLNEKLFF.

J is TRBJ1-4 and V is TRBV5-1; 8 bases are shared with TRBD1. V lost 0 bases and J lost 5; bases outside the gene matches: 3. This CDR3 spans 15 amino acids. Germline-derived CDR1 and CDR2 are SGHRS and YFSETQ. The DNA for the CDR3 is TGCGCCAGCAGCTTGGGCCAGGGGGCGAATGAAAAACTGTTTTTT. It encodes CASSLGQGANEKLFF. The full variable domain, rest sourced from reference TRBV5-1 and TRBJ1-4, is KAGVTQTPRYLIKTRGQQVTLSCSPISGHRSVSWYQQTPGQGLQFLFEYFSETQRNKGNFPGRFSGRQFSNSRSEMNVSTLELGDSALYLCASSLGQGANEKLFFGSGTQLSVL.

The V gene is TRBV27, the J gene TRBJ2-7, with TRBD2 matching over 9 bases. The ends lost 5 bases at V and 5 bases at J; junction bases unmatched: 16. The CDR3 consists of 17 residues. Germline V gene lookup returns CDR1 MNHEY and CDR2 SMNVEV (reference sequence). This CDR3 is CASSPPPSSGRPNEQYF. The CDR3 DNA reads TGTGCCAGCAGTCCACCCCCATCGAGCGGGAGGCCCAACGAGCAGTACTTC.

This clone was counted a few times. The rearrangement uses TRBV19 and TRBJ1-2, with 9 bases that match TRBD1. The trim removed 9 bases at V and 1 base at J, leaving 3 bases unmatched. This CDR3 has 13 amino acids. Germline CDR1 reads LNHDA; CDR2 reads SQIVND (reference sequence). This chain's CDR3 is CASRTGDNYGYTF. CDR3 in DNA: TGTGCCAGCCGGACAGGGGATAACTATGGCTACACCTTC.

The chain couples TRBV25-1 to TRBJ2-2, with 9 nucleotides matching TRBD1. V lost 6 bases, J lost 7 bases, and 9 bases stayed unmatched. This CDR3 comprises 15 residues. CDR1 MGHDK and CDR2 SYGVNS come from the germline V gene. The CDR3 protein is CASSSRTGVIGELFF. The CDR3 DNA sequence: TGTGCCAGCAGCTCTAGGACAGGGGTGATCGGGGAGCTGTTTTTT.

The sample holds one count of this clone. This chain links TRBV4-2 with TRBJ2-3; TRBD2 matches 14 bases. J lost 5 bases, V lost 6 bases, and 7 bases had no gene match. Germline lookup yields CDR1 LGHNA and CDR2 YNFKEQ. The CDR3 runs to 16 residues. For the CDR3, the DNA is TGTGCCAGCAGGCAGGGACTAGCGGGAGCGGTAGATACGCAGTATTTT. Translated, it gives CASRQGLAGAVDTQYF.

This chain joins TRBV6-1 and TRBJ2-1, with 8 bases fitting TRBD2. V shed 3 bases and J 9 bases; nucleotides not matched to a gene: 10. CDR3 length: 15 residues. Germline CDR1 is MNHNS and CDR2 is SASEGT. The CDR3 DNA is TGTGCCAGCAGTGAGTGGCGGGAGGCCTCCGGTGAGCAGTTCTTC. It codes for CASSEWREASGEQFF.

This clone was picked up one time. This chain connects TRBV29-1 to TRBJ2-7; TRBD1 agrees at 10 bases. Germline V gene data show CDR1 as SQVTM and CDR2 as ANQGSEA. The trim removed 7 bases at V and 7 bases at J, leaving 4 bases unmatched. The CDR3 is 11 amino acids. The CDR3 spells CSGRGQGEQYF. CDR3 sequence (DNA): TGCAGCGGGAGGGGACAGGGGGAGCAGTACTTC.

The chain employs TRBV27 and TRBJ2-7; TRBD2 aligns across 7 bases. The CDR3 contains 15 residues. Losses at the gene ends were 2 bases for V and 4 bases for J; bases not matched to a gene: 8. The germline V gene encodes CDR1 MNHEY and CDR2 SMNVEV (reference sequence). The CDR3 spells CASSLRTSQLYEQYF. CDR3 bases: TGTGCCAGCAGTTTACGGACTAGTCAATTATACGAGCAGTACTTC.

About this clone itself: This sample also contains other DNA sequences that code for the same CDR3. This sequence joins TRBV7-2 and TRBJ1-2, with D maybe TRBD1 (6 bases). The CDR3 contains 13 residues. V was trimmed by 5 bases and J by 2 bases, leaving 9 bases between them. Germline CDR1 reads SGHTA; CDR2 reads FQGNSA. In DNA form, the CDR3 reads TGTGCCAGCAGCCTTGGACAGAACTATGGCTACACCTTC. Protein: CASSLGQNYGYTF.

The chain combines TRBV7-2 with TRBJ2-1; the match to TRBD1 covers 8 bases. CDR3 size: 14 residues. V was clipped by 5 bases and J by 8 bases; unmatched bases: 8. Germline V gene sequence: CDR1 SGHTA, CDR2 FQGNSA. Here the CDR3 reads CASSPGRGPYEQFF. The CDR3 DNA reads TGTGCCAGCAGCCCAGGCAGGGGGCCATATGAGCAGTTCTTC.

This chain connects TRBV4-3 to TRBJ1-1; 7 bases match TRBD1. In germline, CDR1 is LGHNA, CDR2 YSLEER. Germline trimming cut 0 bases from V and 1 base from J; bases unmatched to any gene: 8. The CDR3 sequence is 17 residues long. For the CDR3, the DNA is TGCGCCAGCAGCCAAGATCGGGACAGCACTTCGAACACTGAAGCTTTCTTT. It translates to CASSQDRDSTSNTEAFF.

V and J are TRBV2 and TRBJ2-1; TRBD2 might be the D (6 bases). Trimming removed 7 bases from V and 0 bases from J, with 13 bases in between. The CDR3 consists of 15 residues. CDR1 and CDR2 from the germline V gene are SNHLY and FYNNEI. The DNA of the CDR3 is TGTGCCAGCACCGCCGGGACTCTCTCCTACAATGAGCAGTTCTTC. Its protein is CASTAGTLSYNEQFF.

The rearrangement joins TRBV25-1 to TRBJ2-3; maybe TRBD1 (5 bases). CDR3 size: 17 residues. The ends were cut back, 5 bases at V and 7 bases at J, with 25 bases in the middle. The germline V gene encodes CDR1 MGHDK and CDR2 SYGVNS. The DNA for the CDR3 is TGTGCCAGCAGTCCCGGATACCTTATACTGGACACCTATACGCAGTATTTT. Encoded protein: CASSPGYLILDTYTQYF.